A single sample gave rise to the 21 T cell receptor beta chains below, sequenced in a study of T cells in Graves' hyperthyroidism and ophthalmopathy. Amplification yielded TCR beta CDR3 regions, with RNA transcripts as the source. HTBI primers were used for first-round RT-PCR of the TCR CDR3. TCRdb processed the multiplex PCR reads anew with MiXCR; each CDR3 protein has one entry. The sample lists 500,000 to 750,000 distinct CDR3 sequences, around 45% seen once, with about 8.3% in the top ten. The sequenced sample was peripheral blood or thyroid tissue (not recorded which). Receptors originate from a woman between 18 and 29 years old with Graves' hyperthyroidism.

The sample holds many counts of this clonotype. This chain joins TRBV19 and TRBJ2-7, with D tentatively TRBD2 (6 bases). Trimming removed 3 bases from V and 6 bases from J, with 9 bases in between. This CDR3 has 12 amino acids. CDR1 and CDR2 (germline): LNHDA, SQIVND (reference sequence). CDR3 residues: CASSMGRTEQYF. In nucleotides, the CDR3 is TGTGCCAGTAGTATGGGGAGGACCGAGCAGTACTTC.

The CDR3 loop is CSAIGRASTEAFF. The CDR3 DNA is TGCAGTGCTATCGGGAGGGCTAGCACTGAAGCTTTCTTT. J is TRBJ1-1 and V is TRBV20-1; D is uncertain. Trimming removed 4 bases at V and 4 bases at J, with 13 bases between. The CDR3 is 13 residues long. Germline CDR1 is DFQATT and CDR2 is SNEGSKA (reference sequence).

For this clonotype: A read error is possible here, since a much larger clone lies one base away. V usage is TRBV14 and J usage is TRBJ1-4; D is unresolved. Trimming cost V 10 bases and J 2 bases, with 14 bases left between them. Germline V lookup: CDR1 SGHDN, CDR2 FVKESK. This CDR3 is 14 amino acids long. The CDR3 here is CAISPPPTNEKLFF. The CDR3 bases are TGTGCCATCAGTCCCCCTCCCACTAATGAAAAACTGTTTTTT.

This clonotype was recorded at least ten times. The chain carries TRBV12-3 or TRBV12-4 and TRBJ2-7; 11 bases line up with TRBD1. This CDR3 comprises 15 residues. With 5 bases clipped from V and 6 bases from J, the junction kept 9 bases outside the gene matches. The CDR3 nucleotides read TGTGCCAGCAGTCCGAGGGACAGGGGGTATAGCGAGCAGTACTTC. This translates into CASSPRDRGYSEQYF.

Many counts were recorded for this clonotype. The chain links TRBV12-3 or TRBV12-4 to TRBJ1-2; TRBD1 matches 7 bases. Unmatched junction bases numbered 7, after V lost 3 bases and J lost 3 bases. There are 15 residues in the CDR3. CDR3: CASSFATGPYYGYTF. CDR3 nucleotide sequence: TGTGCCAGCAGTTTTGCGACAGGGCCTTACTATGGCTACACCTTC.

There are many counts of this clonotype. The chain joins TRBV16 to TRBJ1-4; a possible D gene is TRBD1 (5 bases). From germline, CDR1 is KGHSY and CDR2 FQNENV. Trimming removed 4 bases from V and 2 bases from J, with 11 bases in between. CDR3 length equals 15 residues. The CDR3 region is CASSPGPQTNEKLFF. The CDR3 DNA follows: TGTGCCAGCAGCCCAGGGCCGCAGACTAATGAAAAACTGTTTTTT.

The genes are TRBV12-3 or TRBV12-4 and TRBJ2-7, with D possibly matching TRBD2 (6 bases). The DNA end lines up better with TRBJ2-1; the J call may be wrong. This CDR3 has 15 residues. The CDR3 loop is CASSLAGGSNNEQFF. CDR3 in DNA: TGTGCCAGCAGTTTAGCGGGAGGCAGCAACAATGAGCAGTTCTTC.

This clonotype appeared many times. The rearrangement links TRBV7-9 to TRBJ1-2; TRBD1 is a possible D gene (6 bases). Germline V lookup: CDR1 SEHNR, CDR2 FQNEAQ (reference sequence). V lost 6 bases, J lost 8 bases, and 16 bases lay in between. The CDR3 extends over 13 amino acids. In DNA form, the CDR3 reads TGTGCCAGCAGTCCGAGGGGGACCAGGGGCTACACCTTC. Amino acids: CASSPRGTRGYTF.

The gene calls are TRBV11-3 and TRBJ2-2; 11 positions match TRBD2. From germline, CDR1 is SGHNT and CDR2 YENEEA. V was clipped by 6 bases and J by 3 bases; unmatched bases: 3. CDR3 length equals 15 residues. The CDR3 bases are TGTGCCAGCAGTACTAGCGGGAGATACACCGGGGAGCTGTTTTTT. Residues: CASSTSGRYTGELFF.

This clonotype has ten or more counts. The rearrangement links TRBV11-3 to TRBJ1-2; D is possibly TRBD1 (6 bases). Germline V gives CDR1 SGHNT, CDR2 YENEEA. V was pared by 5 bases and J by 8 bases, with 18 bases between. CDR3 length equals 14 residues. CDR3 coding DNA: TGTGCCAGCAGCACGGACAGCAGCTTCTCCGGCTACACCTTC. Protein sequence: CASSTDSSFSGYTF.

The rearrangement joins TRBV30 to TRBJ1-4; D is perhaps TRBD1 (5 bases). The CDR3 spans 14 residues. V was cut by 2 bases and J by 1 base, with 8 bases left in between. Germline V lookup: CDR1 GTSNPN, CDR2 SVGIG (reference sequence). The CDR3 nucleotides are TGTGCCTGGAGTCCGGGGGGAACTAATGAAAAACTGTTTTTT. Translated, it gives CAWSPGGTNEKLFF.

V and J are TRBV29-1 and TRBJ1-2; possible D gene TRBD1, 6 bases. The CDR3 has 12 residues. Germline CDR1 SQVTM, CDR2 ANQGSEA. The ends were cut back, 8 bases at V and 4 bases at J, with 14 bases in the middle. For the CDR3, the DNA is TGCAGCTTGGAGTCAGGGGCCTATGGCTACACCTTC. This sequence encodes CSLESGAYGYTF.

Concerning this clonotype itself: A single base separates this from a much larger clone, so it may be a read error. V usage is TRBV20-1 and J usage is TRBJ2-5; 8 bases line up with TRBD1. The V gene end was trimmed by 1 base and the J gene end by 2 bases; junction bases not matched to a gene: 6. From germline, CDR1 is DFQATT and CDR2 SNEGSKA (reference sequence). CDR3 length equals 15 residues. The CDR3 sequence: CSARAQGAVQETQYF. The CDR3, as DNA: TGCAGTGCTAGAGCCCAGGGGGCGGTTCAAGAGACCCAGTACTTC.

Notes on this clonotype: The junction does not match germline at one end; this may be a read error. The gene calls are TRBV11-2 and TRBJ1-6, with D unclear. There are 13 residues in the CDR3. Germline V gives CDR1 SGHAT, CDR2 FQNNGV. The CDR3 reads CASSQDRGKPLHF. In DNA form, the CDR3 reads TGCGCCAGCAGCCAAGATCGCGGCAAACCCCTCCACTTT.

In this sample, this clonotype turned up many times. For the CDR3, the DNA is TGTGCCAGCAGTGTCACCGGGACAGGGACCTACGAGCAGTACTTC. This codes for CASSVTGTGTYEQYF. The chain combines TRBV27 with TRBJ2-7; 9 bases agree with TRBD1. The trim removed 5 bases at V and 2 bases at J, leaving 7 bases unmatched. This CDR3 spans 15 amino acids. From germline, CDR1 is MNHEY and CDR2 SMNVEV (reference sequence).

The chain links TRBV29-1 to TRBJ1-2, with TRBD1 identical over 7 bases. The ends lost 3 bases at V and 9 bases at J; junction bases unmatched: 1. The length of the CDR3 is 10 residues. The germline CDR1 and CDR2 sequences are SQVTM and ANQGSEA. The CDR3 sequence: CSVEGQSYTF. CDR3 coding DNA: TGCAGCGTTGAGGGACAGAGCTACACCTTC. The full variable domain, rest sourced from reference TRBV29-1 and TRBJ1-2, is SAVISQKPSRDICQRGTSLTIQCQVDSQVTMMFWYRQQPGQSLTLIATANQGSEATYESGFVIDKFPISRPNLTFSTLTVSNMSPEDSSIYLCSVEGQSYTFGSGTRLTVV.

J is TRBJ2-2 and V is TRBV4-2; tentative D call: TRBD2 (7 bases). Germline V gene lookup returns CDR1 LGHNA and CDR2 YNFKEQ. V was cut by 6 bases and J by 9 bases, with 23 bases left in between. The CDR3 has 16 amino acids. CDR3 DNA: TGTGCCAGCAGACCCGAGGGGGGGCGGCAAGGCAGGGAGCTGTTTTTT. Its translation is CASRPEGGRQGRELFF.

This clonotype was seen at least ten times. The chain employs TRBV12-3 or TRBV12-4 and TRBJ2-7, with D maybe TRBD2 (6 bases). Trimming shortened V by 3 bases and J by 2 bases, and 8 bases separated the two germline ends. There are 13 residues in the CDR3. Here the CDR3 reads CASSLEGAYEQYF. In DNA form, the CDR3 reads TGTGCCAGCAGTTTGGAGGGAGCCTACGAGCAGTACTTC.

A remark on this clonotype: Germline is not matched at one junction end, which may reflect a read error. V is TRBV10-3 and J is TRBJ2-6, with 7 bases aligning to TRBD1. CDR1 and CDR2 from the germline V gene are ENHRY and SYGVKD. The CDR3 spans 16 residues. The CDR3 loop is CAVSGNRGSGADVLTF. For the CDR3, the DNA is TGTGCCGTCAGTGGGAACAGGGGCTCTGGGGCCGACGTCCTGACTTTC.

The chain carries TRBV11-2 and TRBJ2-1; D ambiguous. V was trimmed by 5 bases and J by 6 bases, leaving 5 bases between them. CDR1 is SGHAT and CDR2 is FQNNGV in the germline V gene. This CDR3 spans 11 amino acids. CDR3 nucleotides: TGTGCCAGCAGCATGTCCAATGAGCAGTTCTTC. Its translation: CASSMSNEQFF.

In nucleotides, the CDR3 is TGTGCCAGCAGCTTACCCGGGACAGATGAAAAACTGTTTTTT. Translation: CASSLPGTDEKLFF. V gene TRBV7-9 combines with J gene TRBJ1-4; 7 nucleotides line up with TRBD1. Germline V gene sequence: CDR1 SEHNR, CDR2 FQNEAQ (reference sequence). V lost 2 bases to trimming and J lost 6 bases; unmatched junction nucleotides: 3. The CDR3 length is 14 residues.